The source of this TCR beta chain is a study of blood T cell repertoires in COVID-19. Repertoires were generated with immunoSEQ multiplex PCR, while TCRdb's copy carries only in-frame clones and drops some. The sample contains tens of thousands of clones, approximately 71% of which appear only once. The trim removed 5 bases at V and 4 bases at J, leaving 10 bases unmatched. Germline values: CDR1 SGHAT, CDR2 FQNNGV. The CDR3 consists of 15 residues. The material sequenced was peripheral blood. The chain is built from TRBV11-2 and TRBJ2-7, with 8 bases lining up with TRBD1. The TCR sequence derives from a man aged 70-80 years with COVID-19, enrolled during active disease. CDR3 nucleotide sequence: TGTGCCAGCAGCCTGGCAGGTCAGGGGGCTTACGAGCAGTACTTC. Translation: CASSLAGQGAYEQYF.